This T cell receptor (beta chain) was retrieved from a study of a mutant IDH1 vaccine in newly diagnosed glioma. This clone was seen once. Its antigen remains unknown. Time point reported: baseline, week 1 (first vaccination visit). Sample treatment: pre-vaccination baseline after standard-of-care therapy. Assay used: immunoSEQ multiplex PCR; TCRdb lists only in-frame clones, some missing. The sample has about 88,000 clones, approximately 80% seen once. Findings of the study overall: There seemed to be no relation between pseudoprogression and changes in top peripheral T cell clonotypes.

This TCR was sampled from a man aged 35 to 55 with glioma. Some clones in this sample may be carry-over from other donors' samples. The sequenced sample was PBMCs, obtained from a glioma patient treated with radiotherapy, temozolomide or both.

The CDR3 region is CASGVRAEQYF. The CDR3 DNA follows: TGTGCCAGCGGGGTCAGGGCGGAGCAGTACTTC. This rearrangement joins TRBV6-1 to TRBJ2-7; D perhaps matches TRBD1 (5 bases). This CDR3 is built from 11 residues. With 8 bases removed from V and 7 bases from J, the gap between germline ends came to 12 bases. Germline V gives CDR1 MNHNS, CDR2 SASEGT.